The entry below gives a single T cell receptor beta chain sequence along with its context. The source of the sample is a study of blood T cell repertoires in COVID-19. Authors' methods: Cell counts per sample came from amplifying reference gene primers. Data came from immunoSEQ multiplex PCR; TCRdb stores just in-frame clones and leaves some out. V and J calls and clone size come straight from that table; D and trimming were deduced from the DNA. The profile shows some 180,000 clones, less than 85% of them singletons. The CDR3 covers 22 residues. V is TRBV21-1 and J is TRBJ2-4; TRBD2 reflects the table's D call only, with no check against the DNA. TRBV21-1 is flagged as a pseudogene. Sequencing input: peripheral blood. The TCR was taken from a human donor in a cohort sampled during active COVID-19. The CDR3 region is CASSKGARAGGREFWTKNIQYF. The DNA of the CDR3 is TGTGCCAGCAGCAAAGGGGCCAGGGCAGGCGGGAGGGAATTTTGGACCAAAAACATTCAGTACTTC.